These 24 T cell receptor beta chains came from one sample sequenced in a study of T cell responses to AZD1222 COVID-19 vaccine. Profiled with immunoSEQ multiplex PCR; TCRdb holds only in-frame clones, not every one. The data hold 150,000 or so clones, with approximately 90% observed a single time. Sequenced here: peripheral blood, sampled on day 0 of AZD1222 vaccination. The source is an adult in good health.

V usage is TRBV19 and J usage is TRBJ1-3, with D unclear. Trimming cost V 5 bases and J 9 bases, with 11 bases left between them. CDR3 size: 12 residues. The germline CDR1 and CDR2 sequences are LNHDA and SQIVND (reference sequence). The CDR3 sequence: CASSFTASTIYF. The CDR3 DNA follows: TGTGCCAGTAGTTTTACAGCTAGCACCATATATTTT.

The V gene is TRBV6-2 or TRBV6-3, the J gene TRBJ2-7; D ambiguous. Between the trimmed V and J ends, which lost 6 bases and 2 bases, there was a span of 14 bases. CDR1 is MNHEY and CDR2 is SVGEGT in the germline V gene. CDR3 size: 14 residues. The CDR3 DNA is TGTGCCAGCAGCCTCGGTTTCCCAACCTACGAGCAGTACTTC. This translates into CASSLGFPTYEQYF.

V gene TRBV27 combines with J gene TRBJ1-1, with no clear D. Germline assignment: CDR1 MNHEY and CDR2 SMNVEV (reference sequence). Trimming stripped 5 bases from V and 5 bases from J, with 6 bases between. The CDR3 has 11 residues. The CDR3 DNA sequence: TGTGCCAGCAGTATGGGTACTGAAGCTTTCTTT. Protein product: CASSMGTEAFF.

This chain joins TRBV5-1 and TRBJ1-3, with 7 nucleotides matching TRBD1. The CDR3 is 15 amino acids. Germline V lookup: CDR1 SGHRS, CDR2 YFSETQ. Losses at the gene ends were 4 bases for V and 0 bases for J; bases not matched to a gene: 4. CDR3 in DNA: TGCGCCAGCAGCCCAGGGGGGAGCTCTGGAAACACCATATATTTT. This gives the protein CASSPGGSSGNTIYF.

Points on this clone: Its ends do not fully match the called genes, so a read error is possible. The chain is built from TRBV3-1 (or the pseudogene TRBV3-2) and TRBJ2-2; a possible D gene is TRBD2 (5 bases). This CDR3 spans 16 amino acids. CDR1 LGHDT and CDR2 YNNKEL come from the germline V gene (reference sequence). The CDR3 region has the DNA TGTGCTAGCAGCCAAGATGCCGGGGTTCACTCCGGGGAGCTGTTTTTT. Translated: CASSQDAGVHSGELFF.

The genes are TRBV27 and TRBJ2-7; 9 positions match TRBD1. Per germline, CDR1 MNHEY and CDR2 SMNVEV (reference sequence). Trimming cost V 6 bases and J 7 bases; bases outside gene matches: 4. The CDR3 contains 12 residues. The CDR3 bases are TGTGCCAGCAGACAGGGGGCCCGAGAGCAGTACTTC. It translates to CASRQGAREQYF.

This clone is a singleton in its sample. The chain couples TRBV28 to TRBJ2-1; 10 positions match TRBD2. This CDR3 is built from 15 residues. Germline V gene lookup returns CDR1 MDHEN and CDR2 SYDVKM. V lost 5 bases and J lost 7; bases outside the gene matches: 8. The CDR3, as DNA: TGTGCCAGCAGTCTGCTAGCGGGAGTATGGAATGAGCAGTTCTTC. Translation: CASSLLAGVWNEQFF.

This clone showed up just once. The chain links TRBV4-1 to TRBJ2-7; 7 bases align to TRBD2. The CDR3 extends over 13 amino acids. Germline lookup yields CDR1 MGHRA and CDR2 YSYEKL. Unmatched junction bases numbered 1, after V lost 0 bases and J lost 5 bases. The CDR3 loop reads CASSQERGNEQYF. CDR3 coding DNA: TGCGCCAGCAGCCAAGAGCGGGGGAACGAGCAGTACTTC.

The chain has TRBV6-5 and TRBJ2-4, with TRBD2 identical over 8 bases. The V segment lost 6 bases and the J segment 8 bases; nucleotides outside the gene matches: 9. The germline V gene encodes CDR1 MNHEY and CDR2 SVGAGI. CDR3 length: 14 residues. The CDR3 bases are TGTGCCAGCAGGGCAGTAGCGGGGTGGGACATTCAGTACTTC. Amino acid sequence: CASRAVAGWDIQYF.

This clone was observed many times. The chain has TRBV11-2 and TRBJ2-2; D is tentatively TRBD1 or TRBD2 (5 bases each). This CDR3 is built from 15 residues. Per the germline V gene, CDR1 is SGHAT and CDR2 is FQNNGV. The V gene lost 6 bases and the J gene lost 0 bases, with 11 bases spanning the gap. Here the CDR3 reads CASRWGTSNTGELFF. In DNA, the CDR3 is TGTGCCAGCAGGTGGGGGACCTCGAACACCGGGGAGCTGTTTTTT.

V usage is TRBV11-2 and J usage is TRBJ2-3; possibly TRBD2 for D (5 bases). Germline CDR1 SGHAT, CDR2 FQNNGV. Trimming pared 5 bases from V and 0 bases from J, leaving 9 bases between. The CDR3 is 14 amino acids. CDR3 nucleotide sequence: TGTGCCAGCAGCCGCCAGCGGAGCACAGATACGCAGTATTTT. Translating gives CASSRQRSTDTQYF.

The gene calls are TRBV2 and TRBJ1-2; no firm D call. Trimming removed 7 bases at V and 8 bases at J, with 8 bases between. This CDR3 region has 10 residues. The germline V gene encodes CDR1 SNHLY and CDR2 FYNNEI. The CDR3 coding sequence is TGTGCCAGCAAACCGAAGGGCTACACCTTC. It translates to CASKPKGYTF.

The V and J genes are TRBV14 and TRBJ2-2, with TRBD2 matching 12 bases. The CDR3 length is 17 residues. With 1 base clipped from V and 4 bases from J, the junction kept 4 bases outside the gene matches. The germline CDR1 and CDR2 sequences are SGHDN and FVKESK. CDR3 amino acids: CASSQALLAGGTGELFF. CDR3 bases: TGTGCCAGCAGCCAAGCTTTACTAGCGGGGGGCACCGGGGAGCTGTTTTTT.

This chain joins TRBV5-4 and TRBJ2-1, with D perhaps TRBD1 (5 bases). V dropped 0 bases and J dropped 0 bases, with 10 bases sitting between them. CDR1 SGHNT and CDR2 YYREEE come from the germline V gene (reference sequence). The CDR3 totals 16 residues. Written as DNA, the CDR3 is TGTGCCAGCAGCTTGGAAGGGGTGGTCTCCTACAATGAGCAGTTCTTC. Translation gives CASSLEGVVSYNEQFF.

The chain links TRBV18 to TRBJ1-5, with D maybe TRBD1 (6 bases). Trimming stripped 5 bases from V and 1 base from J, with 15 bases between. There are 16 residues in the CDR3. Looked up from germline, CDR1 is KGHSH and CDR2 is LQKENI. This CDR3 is CASSTQGGRSNQPQHF. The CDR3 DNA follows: TGTGCCAGCTCAACACAGGGCGGGAGGAGCAATCAGCCCCAGCATTTT.

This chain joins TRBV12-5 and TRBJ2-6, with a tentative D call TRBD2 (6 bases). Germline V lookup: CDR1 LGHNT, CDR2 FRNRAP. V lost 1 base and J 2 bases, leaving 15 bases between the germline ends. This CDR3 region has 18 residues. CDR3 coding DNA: TGTGCTAGTGGTTTGGATACTAGCCCAGTCCCTGGGGCCAACGTCCTGACTTTC. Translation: CASGLDTSPVPGANVLTF. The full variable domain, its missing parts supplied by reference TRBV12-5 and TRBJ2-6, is DARVTQTPRHKVTEMGQEVTMRCQPILGHNTVFWYRQTMMQGLELLAYFRNRAPLDDSGMPKDRFSAEMPDATLATLKIQPSEPRDSAVYFCASGLDTSPVPGANVLTFGAGSRLTVL.

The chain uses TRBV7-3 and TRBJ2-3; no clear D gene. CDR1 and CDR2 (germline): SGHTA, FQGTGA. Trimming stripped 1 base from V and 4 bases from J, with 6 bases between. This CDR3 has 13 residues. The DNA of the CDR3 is TGTGCCAGCAGCTTAAGGCCCCCAGATACGCAGTATTTT. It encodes CASSLRPPDTQYF.

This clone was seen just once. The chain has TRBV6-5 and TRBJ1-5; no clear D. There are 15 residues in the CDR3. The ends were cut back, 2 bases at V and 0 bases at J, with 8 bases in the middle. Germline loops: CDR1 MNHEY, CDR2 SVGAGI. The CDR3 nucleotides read TGTGCCAGCAGTTACCGGTCGGATAGCAATCAGCCCCAGCATTTT. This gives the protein CASSYRSDSNQPQHF.

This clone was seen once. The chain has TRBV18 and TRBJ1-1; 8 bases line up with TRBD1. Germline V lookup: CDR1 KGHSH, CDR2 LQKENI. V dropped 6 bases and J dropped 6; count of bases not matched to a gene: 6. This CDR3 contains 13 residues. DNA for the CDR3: TGTGCCAGCTCCATACAGGGGGGGGCTGAAGCTTTCTTT. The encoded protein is CASSIQGGAEAFF.

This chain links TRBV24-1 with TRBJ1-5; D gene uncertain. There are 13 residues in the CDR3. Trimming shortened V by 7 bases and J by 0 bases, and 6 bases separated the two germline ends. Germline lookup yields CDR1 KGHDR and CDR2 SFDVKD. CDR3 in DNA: TGTGCCACCAGAGGAGGTAGCAATCAGCCCCAGCATTTT. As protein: CATRGGSNQPQHF.

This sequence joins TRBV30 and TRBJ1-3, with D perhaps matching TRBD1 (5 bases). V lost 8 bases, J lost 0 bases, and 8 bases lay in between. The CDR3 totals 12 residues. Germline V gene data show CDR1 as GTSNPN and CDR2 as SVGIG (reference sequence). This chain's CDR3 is CARGASGNTIYF. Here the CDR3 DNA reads TGTGCCCGCGGGGCCTCTGGAAACACCATATATTTT.

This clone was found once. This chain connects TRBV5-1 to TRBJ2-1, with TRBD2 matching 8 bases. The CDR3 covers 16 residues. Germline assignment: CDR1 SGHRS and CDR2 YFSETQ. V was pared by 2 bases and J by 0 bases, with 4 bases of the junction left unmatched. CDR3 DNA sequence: TGCGCCAGCAGCTTCCAGGGGACTAGCTCCTACAATGAGCAGTTCTTC. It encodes CASSFQGTSSYNEQFF.

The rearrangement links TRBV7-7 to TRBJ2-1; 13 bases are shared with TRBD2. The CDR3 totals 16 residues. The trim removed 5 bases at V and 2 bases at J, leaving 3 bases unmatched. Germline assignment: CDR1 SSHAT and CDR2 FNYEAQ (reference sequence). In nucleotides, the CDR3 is TGTGCCAGCAGCAGGGGACTAGCGGGGACCTACAATGAGCAGTTCTTC. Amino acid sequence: CASSRGLAGTYNEQFF.

The CDR3 region has the DNA TGCGCCAGCAGCCAACTTATAGCGGGAGATCCCGAATACAATGAGCAGTTCTTC. Protein sequence: CASSQLIAGDPEYNEQFF. J is TRBJ2-1 and V is TRBV4-3; TRBD2 matches 9 bases. There are 18 residues in the CDR3. Per germline, CDR1 LGHNA and CDR2 YSLEER. V gave up 2 bases and J gave up 4 bases; unmatched junction bases: 12.